Below, 15 T cell receptor beta chains from the same sample are listed, as sequenced in a study of T cell clonotyping in hematopoietic cell transplantation. Data came from immunoSEQ multiplex PCR; TCRdb stores just in-frame clones and leaves some out. Here the sample spans about 15,000 clones, around two thirds being singletons. Source material: PBMCs. Source of these receptors: a human donor who either received an allogeneic hematopoietic cell transplant for a myeloid malignancy or was a related donor (not recorded which). Some clones in this sample may be carry-over from other donors' samples.

The CDR3 bases are TGTGCCAGCAGCCCCCAGGGATCTCGCTACGAGCAGTACTTC. Translation: CASSPQGSRYEQYF. The chain links TRBV6-1 to TRBJ2-7; the D gene is possibly TRBD1 (5 bases). The CDR3 covers 14 residues. Germline CDR1 is MNHNS and CDR2 is SASEGT. Trimming cost V 6 bases and J 3 bases, with 15 bases left between them.

This clone occurred a few times. This chain joins TRBV14 and TRBJ2-5, with 7 positions matching TRBD1. CDR3 length: 21 residues. CDR1 and CDR2 from the germline V gene are SGHDN and FVKESK. J gave up 0 bases and V 1 base, and 20 bases lay outside the gene matches. CDR3 DNA: TGTGCCAGCAGCCAAGGCCCCCGGGACAGTAAACTTAAGGGTCACCAAGAGACCCAGTACTTC. It translates to CASSQGPRDSKLKGHQETQYF.

The rearrangement joins TRBV7-2 to TRBJ1-5; D is possibly TRBD1 (6 bases). CDR3 length equals 15 residues. Germline V gives CDR1 SGHTA, CDR2 FQGNSA. Deletions cut 1 base from V and 1 base from J, with 8 bases between. CDR3 protein: CASSLEQGSNQPQHF. The CDR3, as DNA: TGTGCCAGCAGCTTAGAACAGGGAAGCAATCAGCCCCAGCATTTT.

CDR3 coding DNA: TGTGCCAGCAGCCCCGGGGCACACGAGCAGTACTTC. As protein: CASSPGAHEQYF. The chain couples TRBV9 to TRBJ2-7; D may be TRBD1 or TRBD2 (5 bases each). Trimming took 4 bases from V and 5 from J, leaving 10 bases between them. This CDR3 region has 12 residues. The germline V gene encodes CDR1 SGDLS and CDR2 YYNGEE.

This chain joins TRBV6-5 and TRBJ1-2; TRBD1 matches at 8 bases. The CDR3 extends over 12 amino acids. The junction had 3 bases not matched to a gene; V was cut back by 6 bases and J by 6 bases. CDR1 MNHEY and CDR2 SVGAGI come from the germline V gene. The CDR3 protein is CASRATGDGYTF. In DNA, the CDR3 is TGTGCCAGCAGGGCGACAGGGGATGGCTACACCTTC.

The chain carries TRBV4-3 and TRBJ2-5, with 10 bases lining up with TRBD2. The CDR3 is made up of 19 amino acids. Germline trimming cut 2 bases from V and 2 bases from J; bases unmatched to any gene: 14. In germline, CDR1 is LGHNA, CDR2 YSLEER. In DNA, the CDR3 is TGCGCCAGCAGCCAACCGGGGAGCGGGAGGGTCCTCTTACAAGAGACCCAGTACTTC. This encodes CASSQPGSGRVLLQETQYF.

The V call is TRBV7-2, the J call TRBJ1-1; 7 bases agree with TRBD1. The germline gives CDR1 SGHTA, CDR2 FQGNSA. Trimming removed 4 bases from V and 0 bases from J; junction bases left unmatched: 8. The CDR3 totals 16 residues. The CDR3 is CASSSGTALMNTEAFF. The DNA for the CDR3 is TGTGCCAGCAGCTCTGGGACAGCCCTTATGAACACTGAAGCTTTCTTT. Based on the CDR3 plus reference TRBV7-2 and TRBJ1-1, the full variable domain is GAGVSQSPSNKVTEKGKDVELRCDPISGHTALYWYRQSLGQGLEFLIYFQGNSAPDKSGLPSDRFSAERTGGSVSTLTIQRTQQEDSAVYLCASSSGTALMNTEAFFGQGTRLTVV.

J is TRBJ1-5 and V is TRBV6-6, with D perhaps TRBD1 (5 bases). This CDR3 has 14 residues. V gave up 3 bases and J gave up 0 bases, with 6 bases separating them. Looked up from germline, CDR1 is MNHNY and CDR2 is SVGAGI (reference sequence). The CDR3 loop reads CASSYQGSNQPQHF. The CDR3 region has the DNA TGTGCCAGCAGTTATCAGGGTAGCAATCAGCCCCAGCATTTT.

This chain connects TRBV14 to TRBJ2-7; weak D call: TRBD2 (6 bases). CDR1 SGHDN and CDR2 FVKESK come from the germline V gene. Between the trimmed V and J ends, which lost 0 bases and 3 bases, there was a span of 9 bases. The CDR3 spans 14 residues. CDR3 bases: TGTGCCAGCAGCCAAGAAGGGGAGGTCTACGAGCAGTACTTC. It codes for CASSQEGEVYEQYF.

The chain employs TRBV5-6 and TRBJ1-1, with no clear D. V dropped 0 bases and J dropped 7 bases, with 13 bases sitting between them. CDR3 size: 14 residues. Germline assignment: CDR1 SGHDT and CDR2 YYEEEE. CDR3 DNA: TGTGCCAGCAGCTTGGGAGTTTACCTCATTGAAGCTTTCTTT. Its translation: CASSLGVYLIEAFF. Variable domain in full (rest from reference TRBV5-6 and TRBJ1-1): DAGVTQSPTHLIKTRGQQVTLRCSPKSGHDTVSWYQQALGQGPQFIFQYYEEEERQRGNFPDRFSGHQFPNYSSELNVNALLLGDSALYLCASSLGVYLIEAFFGQGTRLTVV.

V usage is TRBV6-5 and J usage is TRBJ1-1; a weak D match, TRBD1 (5 bases). V lost 0 bases and J lost 3, with 11 bases in between. The germline V gene has CDR1 MNHEY and CDR2 SVGAGI. The CDR3 extends over 15 amino acids. DNA of the CDR3: TGTGCCAGCAGTTACTCGTCGGGGGTGTACACTGAAGCTTTCTTT. This encodes CASSYSSGVYTEAFF.

The gene calls are TRBV30 and TRBJ1-5; D is unclear. Trimming took off 2 bases at V and 7 bases at J, with 15 bases between the two ends. This CDR3 has 14 residues. CDR1 GTSNPN and CDR2 SVGIG come from the germline V gene (reference sequence). Here the CDR3 reads CAWSSTYSRQPQHF. The CDR3, as DNA: TGTGCCTGGAGTTCTACCTATTCGCGGCAGCCCCAGCATTTT.

This clone was seen a few times. The rearrangement joins TRBV5-4 to TRBJ2-1; 8 bases are a match to TRBD1. The CDR3 spans 17 residues. Germline V gene data show CDR1 as SGHNT and CDR2 as YYREEE (reference sequence). With 5 bases clipped from V and 7 bases from J, the junction kept 17 bases outside the gene matches. The CDR3 sequence is CASSPTLSRTGMNEQFF. Here the CDR3 DNA reads TGTGCCAGCAGTCCCACCCTATCTAGGACAGGGATGAATGAGCAGTTCTTC.

The J gene is TRBJ1-6, the V gene TRBV28; D call uncertain. Per the germline V gene, CDR1 is MDHEN and CDR2 is SYDVKM. Between the trimmed V and J ends, which lost 2 bases and 4 bases, there was a span of 6 bases. The CDR3 runs 14 residues. Here the CDR3 reads CASSLVRYNSPLHF. The CDR3 DNA sequence: TGTGCCAGCAGTTTAGTACGGTATAATTCACCCCTCCACTTT.

DNA for the CDR3: TGTGCCTGGAGTGTTTGGGTGGGTGAGCAGTACTTC. Translation: CAWSVWVGEQYF. The rearrangement joins TRBV30 to TRBJ2-7, with D unresolved. From germline, CDR1 is GTSNPN and CDR2 SVGIG (reference sequence). V lost 0 bases and J lost 7, with 10 bases in between. The CDR3 extends over 12 amino acids.